This T cell receptor beta chain was recorded in a study of CD8+ T cells in alopecia areata. The germline V gene encodes CDR1 SGHRS and CDR2 YFSETQ. Losses at the gene ends were 4 bases for V and 4 bases for J; bases not matched to a gene: 8. CDR3 length: 14 amino acids. The study's findings and limits: Lesional scalp, notably in alopecia totalis/universalis, had clonality above that of normal scalp.

cDNA prepared by RNA extraction and subsequent reverse transcription served as the template for sequencing. The protocol was immunoSEQ multiplex PCR, while the TCRdb copy is restricted to in-frame clones and leaves out a portion. Altogether about 200,000 clones are present, 50% to 60% being singletons, with the ten largest covering less than 0.6%. Sorting of CD4+ and CD8+ T cells was performed on PBMCs. Details on this clone: The antigen remains undetermined.

This rearrangement joins TRBV5-1 to TRBJ2-7; the match to TRBD1 covers 7 bases. The origin of this receptor is a human donor with alopecia areata. The sample in question was CD4+ T cells sorted from blood, obtained at week 0. This chain's CDR3 is CASSIGTATYEQYF. DNA for the CDR3: TGCGCCAGCAGCATCGGGACAGCGACATACGAGCAGTACTTC.